The 4 T cell receptor beta chains given below trace back to one sample, sequenced in a study of blood T cell repertoires in COVID-19. Clones were sequenced by immunoSEQ multiplex PCR, and TCRdb holds only the in-frame ones, with some missing. This table has 100,000 to 150,000 clones, over 80% appearing once. The source material was peripheral blood. All receptors derive from a man aged 55-75 years with acute or convalescent COVID-19.

The chain couples TRBV29-1 to TRBJ1-1; D perhaps matches TRBD1 (6 bases). The germline CDR1 and CDR2 sequences are SQVTM and ANQGSEA. The CDR3 covers 13 residues. With 4 bases removed from V and 6 bases from J, the gap between germline ends came to 15 bases. This CDR3 reads CSVVRGGGAEAFF. The DNA for the CDR3 is TGCAGCGTTGTAAGGGGGGGAGGTGCTGAAGCTTTCTTT.

This sequence joins TRBV4-1 and TRBJ2-7, with TRBD1 identical over 8 bases. V lost 4 bases to trimming and J lost 7 bases; unmatched junction nucleotides: 9. Germline V lookup: CDR1 MGHRA, CDR2 YSYEKL. The CDR3 covers 14 residues. CDR3 residues: CASSPRTGPNEQYF. Here the CDR3 DNA reads TGCGCCAGCAGCCCCCGGACAGGGCCGAATGAGCAGTACTTC.

The CDR3 nucleotides read TGTGCCAGCAGCTTACGTGGAGCTACAGGGGGCGCGGCTGGCTACACCTTC. Its protein is CASSLRGATGGAAGYTF. J is TRBJ1-2 and V is TRBV7-9, with 9 bases that match TRBD1. This CDR3 is 17 amino acids long. V shed 2 bases, J shed 7 bases, and the junction held 14 bases outside the gene matches. Per the germline V gene, CDR1 is SEHNR and CDR2 is FQNEAQ (reference sequence).

This chain joins TRBV7-9 and TRBJ2-6, with 11 bases matching TRBD1. CDR3 length: 19 residues. Germline V CDR1 and CDR2: SEHNR, FQNEAQ (reference sequence). After removal of 3 bases from V and 2 bases from J, the junction contained 9 bases not matched to a gene. For the CDR3, the DNA is TGTGCCAGCAGCTTGTTCGGACAGGGGGCCATTCCTGGGGCCAACGTCCTGACTTTC. This sequence encodes CASSLFGQGAIPGANVLTF.